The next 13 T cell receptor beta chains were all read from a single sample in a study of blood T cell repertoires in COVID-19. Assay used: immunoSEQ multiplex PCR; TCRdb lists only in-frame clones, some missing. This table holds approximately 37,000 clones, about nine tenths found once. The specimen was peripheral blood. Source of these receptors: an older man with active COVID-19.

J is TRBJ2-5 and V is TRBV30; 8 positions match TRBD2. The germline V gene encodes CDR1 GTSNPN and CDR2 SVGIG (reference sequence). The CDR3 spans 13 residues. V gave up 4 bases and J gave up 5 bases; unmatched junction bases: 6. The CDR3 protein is CAWNRGGRETQYF. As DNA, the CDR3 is TGTGCCTGGAATCGGGGCGGGAGGGAGACCCAGTACTTC.

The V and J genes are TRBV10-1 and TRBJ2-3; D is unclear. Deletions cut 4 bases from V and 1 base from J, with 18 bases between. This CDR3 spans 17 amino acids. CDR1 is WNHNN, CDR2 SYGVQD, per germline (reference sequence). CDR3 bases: TGCGCCAGCAGTGGTTACGCGTCACCAAAACGCACAGATACGCAGTATTTT. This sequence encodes CASSGYASPKRTDTQYF.

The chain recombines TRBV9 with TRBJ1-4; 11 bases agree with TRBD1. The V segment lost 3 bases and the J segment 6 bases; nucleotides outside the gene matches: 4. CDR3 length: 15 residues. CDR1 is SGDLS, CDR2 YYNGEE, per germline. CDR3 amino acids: CASSGGTGGYEKLFF. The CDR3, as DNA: TGTGCCAGCAGCGGAGGGACAGGGGGGTATGAAAAACTGTTTTTT.

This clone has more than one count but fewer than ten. The CDR3 region is CASSPVYGEAFF. CDR3 bases: TGTGCCAGCAGCCCGGTCTACGGTGAAGCTTTCTTT. The gene calls are TRBV2 and TRBJ1-1; D is undetermined. Germline loops: CDR1 SNHLY, CDR2 FYNNEI. This CDR3 is built from 12 residues. The V and J ends lost 6 bases and 7 bases respectively, with 12 bases between them. Supplemented by reference TRBV2 and TRBJ1-1, the full variable domain reads EPEVTQTPSHQVTQMGQEVILRCVPISNHLYFYWYRQILGQKVEFLVSFYNNEISEKSEIFDDQFSVERPDGSNFTLKIRSTKLEDSAMYFCASSPVYGEAFFGQGTRLTVV.

For the CDR3, the DNA is TGTGCCAGCAGTCGGACAATGAATAATGAAAAACTGTTTTTT. Encoded protein: CASSRTMNNEKLFF. The genes are TRBV6-6 and TRBJ1-4, with D possibly matching TRBD1 (5 bases). Germline V gene sequence: CDR1 MNHNY, CDR2 SVGAGI (reference sequence). Trimming took 5 bases from V and 4 from J, leaving 11 bases between them. CDR3 length equals 14 residues.

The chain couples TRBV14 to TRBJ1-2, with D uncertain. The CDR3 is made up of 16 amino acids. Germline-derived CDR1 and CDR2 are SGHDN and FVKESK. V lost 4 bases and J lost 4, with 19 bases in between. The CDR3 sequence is CASSRLTTGTAYGYTF. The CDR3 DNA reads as TGTGCCAGCAGCCGATTAACTACCGGCACGGCCTATGGCTACACCTTC.

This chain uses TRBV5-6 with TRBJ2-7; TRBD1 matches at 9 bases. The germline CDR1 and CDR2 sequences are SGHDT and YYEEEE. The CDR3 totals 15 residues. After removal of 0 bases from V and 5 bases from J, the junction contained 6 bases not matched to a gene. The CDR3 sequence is CASSLGGQGFHEQYF. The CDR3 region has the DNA TGTGCCAGCAGCTTGGGGGGACAGGGCTTCCACGAGCAGTACTTC.

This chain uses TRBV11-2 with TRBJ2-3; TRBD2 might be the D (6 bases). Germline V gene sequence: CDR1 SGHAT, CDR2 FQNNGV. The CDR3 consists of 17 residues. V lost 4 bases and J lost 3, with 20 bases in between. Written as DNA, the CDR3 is TGTGCCAGCAGCTCCAGGGAGACATGGGGGGTAACAGATACGCAGTATTTT. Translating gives CASSSRETWGVTDTQYF.

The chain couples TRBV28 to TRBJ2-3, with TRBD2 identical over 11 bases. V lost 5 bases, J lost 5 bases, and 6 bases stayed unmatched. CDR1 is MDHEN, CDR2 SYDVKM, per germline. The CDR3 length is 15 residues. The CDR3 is CASSRLAGRGDTQYF. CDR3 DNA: TGTGCCAGCAGTAGACTAGCGGGAAGAGGAGATACGCAGTATTTT.

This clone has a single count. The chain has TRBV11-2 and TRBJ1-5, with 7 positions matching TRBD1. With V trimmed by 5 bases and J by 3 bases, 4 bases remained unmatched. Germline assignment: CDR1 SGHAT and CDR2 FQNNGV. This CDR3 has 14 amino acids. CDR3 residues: CASSVGQHNQPQHF. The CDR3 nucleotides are TGTGCCAGCAGCGTGGGACAGCACAATCAGCCCCAGCATTTT.

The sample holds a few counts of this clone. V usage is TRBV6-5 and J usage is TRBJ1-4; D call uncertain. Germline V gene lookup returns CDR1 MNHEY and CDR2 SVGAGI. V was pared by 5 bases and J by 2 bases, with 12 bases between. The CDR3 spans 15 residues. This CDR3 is CASSPGRVTNEKLFF. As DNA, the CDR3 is TGTGCCAGCAGTCCTGGGAGGGTCACTAATGAAAAACTGTTTTTT.

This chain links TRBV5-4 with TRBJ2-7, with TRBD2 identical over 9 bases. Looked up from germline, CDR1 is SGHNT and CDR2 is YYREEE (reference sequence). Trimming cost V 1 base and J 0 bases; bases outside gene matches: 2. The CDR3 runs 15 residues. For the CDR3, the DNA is TGTGCCAGCAGCTTGATGCGGGAGGGCTCCTACGAGCAGTACTTC. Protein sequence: CASSLMREGSYEQYF.

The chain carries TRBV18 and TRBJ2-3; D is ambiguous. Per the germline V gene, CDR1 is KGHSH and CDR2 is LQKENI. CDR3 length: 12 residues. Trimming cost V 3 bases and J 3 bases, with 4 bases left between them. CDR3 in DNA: TGTGCCAGCTCACCCTATACAGATACGCAGTATTTT. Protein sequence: CASSPYTDTQYF.